A selection of T cell receptor beta chains follows, all from one sample in a study of CXCR3-negative and CXCR3-positive naive CD8 T cells. TCRdb re-called the 5' RACE reads and catalogs CDR3 proteins one per entry, DNA excluded. The table gives under 150,000 distinct CDR3 sequences; the top ten clones make up over 0.25% of it. The sample taken for sequencing was naive CXCR3+ CD8+ T cells from blood. The receptors derive from a human donor in good health. Some clones in this sample may be carry-over from other donors' samples. Each CDR3 is given with its conserved first and last residue.

>TRBJ2-1|TRBV2
CASSVTNYNEQFF
>TRBJ2-2|TRBV6-5
CASSSGTSGATGELFF
>TRBJ1-2|TRBV21-1
CASSKALAGYGYTF
>TRBJ2-1|TRBV5-1
CASSLLLAGGNEQFF
>TRBJ2-7|TRBV15
CATSGRLAGEQYF
>TRBJ2-2|TRBV11-2
CASSLEGVYTGELFF
>TRBJ2-7|TRBV28
CASSSSAGSYEQYF
>TRBJ1-5|TRBV15
CATSRRGPQPQHF
>TRBJ2-3|TRBV9
CASSVSGGPDTQYF
>TRBJ2-3|TRBV2
CASSEGAFADTQYF
>TRBJ2-7|TRBV29-1
CSVEGGFREQYF
>TRBJ2-7|TRBV7-9
CASTTATRAYEQYF
>TRBJ1-1|TRBV7-6
CASSLEQDFMNTEAFF
>TRBJ1-2|TRBV15
CATSGPLNHGYTF
>TRBJ2-1|TRBV11-3
CASNLIQGEANEQFF
>TRBJ2-7|TRBV6-5
CASSYSVRTEQYF
>TRBJ1-1|TRBV6-2/TRBV6-3
CASSYYRTNTEAFF
>TRBJ2-7|TRBV29-1
CSVASSGAEQYF
>TRBJ2-7|TRBV6-2/TRBV6-3
CASSYPGGGGQDEQYF
>TRBJ2-5|TRBV7-3
CASSRTDQETQYF
>TRBJ2-1|TRBV12-3/TRBV12-4
CASSPGVFLNEQFF
>TRBJ2-7|TRBV29-1
CSVGDRLYEQYF
>TRBJ2-3|TRBV4-1
CASSPTLLAGDNTDTQYF
>TRBJ2-3|TRBV27
CASSSLLGDTQYF
>TRBJ1-2|TRBV4-3
CASSQDSNGDYGYTF
>TRBJ2-6|TRBV7-2
CASSLAGFISGANVLTF
>TRBJ1-2|TRBV11-2
CASSWDRDYGYTF
>TRBJ2-1|TRBV5-1
CASSLDSDPFDEQFF
>TRBJ2-7|TRBV20-1
CSARDLWAPKDYEQYF
>TRBJ2-1|TRBV29-1
CSAADIDNEQFF
>TRBJ2-1|TRBV5-1
CASSLDYGGEQFF
>TRBJ2-7|TRBV29-1
CSVEEGKPYEQYF
>TRBJ2-7|TRBV28
CATRGDSSYEQYF
>TRBJ1-1|TRBV5-6
CASSFGDSWTEAFF
>TRBJ2-7|TRBV7-9
CASSPMTGPTYEQYF
>TRBJ1-2|TRBV5-1
CASSLAAEANYGYTF
>TRBJ2-7|TRBV7-9
CASSSELAESSYEQYF
>TRBJ1-1|TRBV7-9
CASSSGHRNTEAFF
>TRBJ2-7|TRBV5-1
CASSLGRPDYEQYF
>TRBJ2-3|TRBV9
CASSRYGGSNTDTQYF
>TRBJ2-5|TRBV29-1
CSVSGLRGETQYF
>TRBJ2-3|TRBV28
CASSLWAEGQASDTQYF
>TRBJ1-1|TRBV7-9
CASSLTDTEAFF
>TRBJ2-2|TRBV29-1
CSVGADTNTGELFF
>TRBJ1-5|TRBV20-1
CSASRGGSPQHF
>TRBJ2-1|TRBV6-6
CASSALAGDRFNEQFF
>TRBJ2-7|TRBV6-6
CASSNQREMFHEQHF
>TRBJ1-5|TRBV27
CASSFAGYQPQHF
>TRBJ1-2|TRBV6-5
CASSPGGQYGYTF